The following is a T cell receptor beta chain sequence with its context. The germline CDR1 and CDR2 sequences are SGHTA and FQGTGA. The CDR3 is made up of 15 amino acids. V gave up 2 bases and J gave up 6 bases; unmatched junction bases: 6. The data stem from a study of blood T cell repertoires in COVID-19. Method: immunoSEQ multiplex PCR; TCRdb's copy keeps in-frame clones and lacks some. Here the sample spans 150,000 to 200,000 clones, nearly 85% being singletons. Sample: peripheral blood. This rearrangement joins TRBV7-3 to TRBJ2-1; TRBD2 matches at 8 bases. The source is a woman aged 30 to 39 with acute or convalescent COVID-19. DNA for the CDR3: TGTGCCAGCAGCTTACGGGGGGGCTCCATCAATGAGCAGTTCTTC. It is translated as CASSLRGGSINEQFF.